The 26 T cell receptor beta chains below were found in one sample sequenced in a study of PD-L1 blockade in urothelial cancer. Profiling relied on immunoSEQ multiplex PCR, and the TCRdb table lists in-frame clones only, not all of them. This sample has some 77,000 clones, with 87% found just once. The sequencing here drew on PBMCs, taken around atezolizumab (anti-PD-L1) treatment. These receptors originate from a woman aged 65 to 85 with urothelial cancer.

The chain joins TRBV7-2 to TRBJ2-3, with 7 bases fitting TRBD2. V shed 5 bases, J shed 2 bases, and the junction held 7 bases outside the gene matches. CDR3 length: 15 amino acids. CDR1 is SGHTA and CDR2 is FQGNSA in the germline V gene. This CDR3 reads CASSQTGTITDTQYF. CDR3 sequence (DNA): TGTGCCAGCAGCCAAACCGGGACTATCACAGATACGCAGTATTTT.

J is TRBJ1-2 and V is TRBV13; D perhaps matches TRBD1 (5 bases). The germline V gene encodes CDR1 PRHDT and CDR2 FYEKMQ (reference sequence). The CDR3 runs to 17 residues. Trimming left V 0 bases short and J 2 bases short, with 16 bases between. The CDR3 is CASSLGRGRTKNYGYTF. In DNA, the CDR3 is TGTGCCAGCAGCTTAGGGCGGGGGAGAACTAAAAACTATGGCTACACCTTC.

J is TRBJ2-3 and V is TRBV29-1; D perhaps matches TRBD1 (6 bases). From germline, CDR1 is SQVTM and CDR2 ANQGSEA. The CDR3 is 16 residues long. The V gene lost 6 bases and the J gene lost 0 bases, with 19 bases spanning the gap. CDR3 in amino acids: CSVAKRQVTSTDTQYF. CDR3 DNA: TGCAGCGTCGCAAAGAGACAGGTTACTAGCACAGATACGCAGTATTTT.

This clone was counted once. The chain links TRBV30 to TRBJ2-7; possibly TRBD1 for D (5 bases). In germline, CDR1 is GTSNPN, CDR2 SVGIG (reference sequence). CDR3 length: 13 amino acids. V lost 8 bases to trimming and J lost 2 bases, with 16 bases between them. DNA for the CDR3: TGTGCCGGCCGCGCAGGGTTAGCCTACGAGCAGTACTTC. Protein product: CAGRAGLAYEQYF.

V gene TRBV13 combines with J gene TRBJ2-3; the match to TRBD2 covers 13 bases. The V segment lost 4 bases and the J segment 1 base; nucleotides outside the gene matches: 11. CDR1 is PRHDT and CDR2 is FYEKMQ in the germline V gene (reference sequence). There are 19 residues in the CDR3. In nucleotides, the CDR3 is TGTGCCAGCAGCTCCGCTTCTGGACTAGCGGGGGATCGCACAGATACGCAGTATTTT. Its translation: CASSSASGLAGDRTDTQYF.

The chain is built from TRBV19 and TRBJ1-5, with D possibly TRBD1 on 5 matching bases. CDR1 and CDR2 (germline): LNHDA, SQIVND (reference sequence). V was clipped by 3 bases and J by 7 bases, with 16 bases between them. The CDR3 consists of 15 residues. As DNA, the CDR3 is TGTGCCAGTAGTATCCGTCAGGGCCCTGGGCAGCCCCAGCATTTT. Its protein product is CASSIRQGPGQPQHF.

The V and J genes are TRBV11-2 and TRBJ1-2; D possibly corresponds to TRBD1 (6 bases). The CDR3 runs to 12 residues. Trimming took off 8 bases at V and 5 bases at J, with 12 bases between the two ends. CDR1 is SGHAT and CDR2 is FQNNGV in the germline V gene. CDR3 amino acids: CASYGTSYGYTF. In DNA form, the CDR3 reads TGTGCCAGCTACGGGACATCTTATGGCTACACCTTC.

For the CDR3, the DNA is TGTGCCAGCAGCCCGACAGGGGTTTTCGAGACCCAGTACTTC. It encodes CASSPTGVFETQYF. The chain couples TRBV6-1 to TRBJ2-5; TRBD1 matches 8 bases. CDR3 size: 14 residues. The junction had 8 bases not matched to a gene; V was cut back by 6 bases and J by 5 bases. Germline lookup yields CDR1 MNHNS and CDR2 SASEGT.

This rearrangement joins TRBV6-6 to TRBJ2-3, with D possibly matching TRBD1 (6 bases). This CDR3 contains 12 residues. In germline, CDR1 is MNHNY, CDR2 SVGAGI (reference sequence). The V and J ends lost 6 bases and 8 bases respectively, with 12 bases between them. CDR3 sequence reads: CASSPQGSTQYF. The DNA of the CDR3 is TGTGCCAGCAGCCCCCAGGGGAGTACGCAGTATTTT.

The chain combines TRBV6-1 with TRBJ2-1; 12 bases agree with TRBD2. This CDR3 spans 15 amino acids. The germline CDR1 and CDR2 sequences are MNHNS and SASEGT. V gave up 4 bases and J gave up 9 bases; unmatched junction bases: 7. The CDR3 spells CASSGRLAGESEQFF. The CDR3 region has the DNA TGTGCCAGCAGTGGAAGACTAGCGGGAGAGAGTGAGCAGTTCTTC.

This chain connects TRBV5-1 to TRBJ2-7; D perhaps matches TRBD2 (5 bases). V lost 0 bases, J lost 2 bases, and 6 bases lay in between. Germline assignment: CDR1 SGHRS and CDR2 YFSETQ. The CDR3 runs 13 residues. CDR3 residues: CASSLEGAYEQYF. CDR3 in DNA: TGCGCCAGCAGCTTGGAGGGAGCCTACGAGCAGTACTTC.

The V gene is TRBV29-1, the J gene TRBJ1-4; D unclear. Germline values: CDR1 SQVTM, CDR2 ANQGSEA. This CDR3 spans 14 amino acids. The V end lost 5 bases, the J end lost 4 bases, and 14 bases lay between the germline ends. The CDR3 DNA reads TGCAGCGTTCCTACCGACGGGGATAATGAAAAACTGTTTTTT. Translated: CSVPTDGDNEKLFF.

V gene TRBV13 combines with J gene TRBJ2-7; 7 nucleotides line up with TRBD2. CDR3 size: 13 residues. CDR1 is PRHDT, CDR2 FYEKMQ, per germline (reference sequence). Trimming at V came to 7 bases and at J to 3 bases, leaving 6 bases not matched to a gene. CDR3 in DNA: TGTGCCAGCAAGGGCGGGGAGGGCTACGAGCAGTACTTC. Protein sequence: CASKGGEGYEQYF.

The sample holds a few counts of this clone. The chain employs TRBV19 and TRBJ1-2; perhaps TRBD1 as D (5 bases). The V end was cut by 3 bases, the J end by 3 bases, with 14 bases between. CDR1 LNHDA and CDR2 SQIVND come from the germline V gene (reference sequence). The CDR3 covers 15 residues. CDR3 loop: CASSILGVKDYGYTF. In nucleotides, the CDR3 is TGTGCCAGTAGTATTCTAGGGGTGAAGGACTATGGCTACACCTTC. Combining the CDR3 with reference TRBV19 and TRBJ1-2 gives the whole variable domain DGGITQSPKYLFRKEGQNVTLSCEQNLNHDAMYWYRQDPGQGLRLIYYSQIVNDFQKGDIAEGYSVSREKKESFPLTVTSAQKNPTAFYLCASSILGVKDYGYTFGSGTRLTVV.

This chain connects TRBV5-1 to TRBJ2-1; 8 bases are a match to TRBD2. Germline CDR1 SGHRS, CDR2 YFSETQ. V was clipped by 2 bases and J by 5 bases; unmatched bases: 6. CDR3 length: 15 residues. CDR3 in amino acids: CASSFLGLADNEQFF. DNA for the CDR3: TGCGCCAGCAGCTTCCTCGGACTAGCCGACAATGAGCAGTTCTTC.

The chain uses TRBV19 and TRBJ2-2, with 9 bases that match TRBD1. This CDR3 region has 15 residues. V lost 2 bases, J lost 5 bases, and 3 bases stayed unmatched. Germline V gene sequence: CDR1 LNHDA, CDR2 SQIVND (reference sequence). In nucleotides, the CDR3 is TGTGCCAGTAGTATAAGACAGGGGGAAACCGGGGAGCTGTTTTTT. It codes for CASSIRQGETGELFF.

This chain uses TRBV5-4 with TRBJ2-1; no reliable D call. Germline V CDR1 and CDR2: SGHNT, YYREEE (reference sequence). Trimming shortened V by 4 bases and J by 4 bases, and 12 bases separated the two germline ends. The CDR3 is 14 residues long. CDR3 nucleotides: TGTGCCAGCAGCGCCAATCGGAGATACAATGAGCAGTTCTTC. The encoded protein is CASSANRRYNEQFF.

The chain carries TRBV28 and TRBJ2-1; 9 bases fit TRBD2. V gave up 3 bases and J gave up 9 bases; unmatched junction bases: 9. The germline V gene has CDR1 MDHEN and CDR2 SYDVKM. This CDR3 has 15 amino acids. As DNA, the CDR3 is TGTGCCAGCAGTTTGGGGGCTAGCGGGACGATTGAGCAGTTCTTC. Protein product: CASSLGASGTIEQFF. The full variable domain, with the rest looked up from reference TRBV28 and TRBJ2-1, is DVKVTQSSRYLVKRTGEKVFLECVQDMDHENMFWYRQDPGLGLRLIYFSYDVKMKEKGDIPEGYSVSREKKERFSLILESASTNQTSMYLCASSLGASGTIEQFFGPGTRLTVL.

This clone was observed once. The chain combines TRBV6-5 with TRBJ1-2, with TRBD1 as a possible D gene (5 bases). Deletions cut 7 bases from V and 9 bases from J, with 15 bases between. The CDR3 is made up of 12 amino acids. Germline V CDR1 and CDR2: MNHEY, SVGAGI. DNA of the CDR3: TGTGCCAGCAACGGGGCGGGGGATAGCTACACCTTC. This codes for CASNGAGDSYTF.

This chain uses TRBV28 with TRBJ2-3; 7 nucleotides align to TRBD1. CDR3 length: 16 amino acids. The germline V gene has CDR1 MDHEN and CDR2 SYDVKM. V shed 7 bases and J 1 base; nucleotides not matched to a gene: 11. CDR3 DNA: TGTGCCAGCAAGTCCCGGGACAGTGTTCGCACAGATACGCAGTATTTT. Amino acid sequence: CASKSRDSVRTDTQYF.

This chain connects TRBV14 to TRBJ1-2, with 7 bases matching TRBD1. J gave up 8 bases and V 1 base, and 4 bases lay outside the gene matches. The CDR3 covers 13 residues. Germline CDR1 reads SGHDN; CDR2 reads FVKESK. The CDR3 DNA sequence: TGTGCCAGCAGCCAAGTCGGGACAGCAGGCTACACCTTC. It specifies CASSQVGTAGYTF.

The chain combines TRBV4-2 with TRBJ2-1, with TRBD2 matching over 9 bases. Germline loops: CDR1 LGHNA, CDR2 YNFKEQ. The CDR3 is made up of 16 amino acids. The V gene end was trimmed by 0 bases and the J gene end by 4 bases; junction bases not matched to a gene: 4. This CDR3 is CASSQERAGGYNEQFF. In DNA, the CDR3 is TGTGCCAGCAGCCAAGAACGGGCGGGGGGGTACAATGAGCAGTTCTTC.

The chain joins TRBV7-9 to TRBJ2-1, with 7 nucleotides matching TRBD2. CDR3 length: 15 amino acids. The ends lost 5 bases at V and 0 bases at J; junction bases unmatched: 4. Germline loops: CDR1 SEHNR, CDR2 FQNEAQ (reference sequence). CDR3 bases: TGTGCCAGCAGCCAGGGAGGGCCCTCCTACAATGAGCAGTTCTTC. This encodes CASSQGGPSYNEQFF. Filled out from reference TRBV7-9 and TRBJ2-1, the complete variable domain reads DTGVSQNPRHKITKRGQNVTFRCDPISEHNRLYWYRQTLGQGPEFLTYFQNEAQLEKSRLLSDRFSAERPKGSFSTLEIQRTEQGDSAMYLCASSQGGPSYNEQFFGPGTRLTVL.

The CDR3 coding sequence is TGTGCCAGCAGTTTTTCGGACAGGTCCGCCTATGGCTACACCTTC. This gives the protein CASSFSDRSAYGYTF. The V call is TRBV27, the J call TRBJ1-2; 7 nucleotides agree with TRBD1. The CDR3 extends over 15 amino acids. Germline trimming cut 3 bases from V and 4 bases from J; bases unmatched to any gene: 8. Looked up from germline, CDR1 is MNHEY and CDR2 is SMNVEV (reference sequence).

The rearrangement uses TRBV4-3 and TRBJ1-1; no clear D gene. This CDR3 spans 14 amino acids. Per germline, CDR1 LGHNA and CDR2 YSLEER. Trimming left V 1 base short and J 7 bases short, with 13 bases between. CDR3 amino acids: CASSQVQPGNEAFF. CDR3 nucleotides: TGCGCCAGCAGCCAAGTTCAACCGGGGAATGAAGCTTTCTTT.

In its sample, this clone was seen a few times. The chain carries TRBV15 and TRBJ1-3, with 8 bases aligning to TRBD1. The CDR3 spans 13 residues. Germline V gene lookup returns CDR1 LNHNV and CDR2 YYDKDF (reference sequence). V trimming: 7 bases; J trimming: 4 bases; junction bases outside the gene matches: 3. CDR3 DNA: TGTGCCACCACCCGGGACAGGGGAAACACCATATATTTT. This translates into CATTRDRGNTIYF.